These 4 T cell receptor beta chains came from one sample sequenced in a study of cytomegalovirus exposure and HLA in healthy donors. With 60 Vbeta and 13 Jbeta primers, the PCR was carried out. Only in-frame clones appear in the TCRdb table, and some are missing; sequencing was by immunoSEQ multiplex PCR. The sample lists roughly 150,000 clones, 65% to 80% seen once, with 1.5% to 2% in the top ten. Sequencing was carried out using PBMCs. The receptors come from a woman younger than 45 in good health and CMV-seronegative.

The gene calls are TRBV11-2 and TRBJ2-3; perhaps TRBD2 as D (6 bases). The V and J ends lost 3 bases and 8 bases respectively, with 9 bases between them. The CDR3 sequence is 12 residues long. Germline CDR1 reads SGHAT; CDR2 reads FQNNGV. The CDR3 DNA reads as TGTGCCAGCAGCTTGGAGGGAGGTACGCAGTATTTT. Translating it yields CASSLEGGTQYF.

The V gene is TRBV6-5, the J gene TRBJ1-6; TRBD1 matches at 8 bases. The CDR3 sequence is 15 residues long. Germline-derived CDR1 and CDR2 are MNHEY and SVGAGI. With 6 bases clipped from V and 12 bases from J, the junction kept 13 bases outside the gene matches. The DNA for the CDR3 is TGTGCCAGCAGCCAACCGCGACAGGGGATTGAACCCCTCCACTTT. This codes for CASSQPRQGIEPLHF.

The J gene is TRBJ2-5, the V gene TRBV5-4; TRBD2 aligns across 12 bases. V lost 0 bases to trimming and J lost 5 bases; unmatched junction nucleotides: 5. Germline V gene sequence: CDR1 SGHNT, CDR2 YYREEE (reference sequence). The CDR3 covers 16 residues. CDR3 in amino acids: CASSLGLAGVGETQYF. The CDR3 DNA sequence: TGTGCCAGCAGCTTGGGACTAGCGGGAGTTGGGGAGACCCAGTACTTC. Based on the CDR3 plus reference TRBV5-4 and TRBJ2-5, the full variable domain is ETGVTQSPTHLIKTRGQQVTLRCSSQSGHNTVSWYQQALGQGPQFIFQYYREEENGRGNFPPRFSGLQFPNYSSELNVNALELDDSALYLCASSLGLAGVGETQYFGPGTRLLVL.

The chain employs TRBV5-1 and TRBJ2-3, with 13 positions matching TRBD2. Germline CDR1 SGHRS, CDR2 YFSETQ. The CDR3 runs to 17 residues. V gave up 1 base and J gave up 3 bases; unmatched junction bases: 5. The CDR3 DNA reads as TGCGCCAGCAGCTTGACCGGGACTAGCGGGATTACAGATACGCAGTATTTT. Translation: CASSLTGTSGITDTQYF.